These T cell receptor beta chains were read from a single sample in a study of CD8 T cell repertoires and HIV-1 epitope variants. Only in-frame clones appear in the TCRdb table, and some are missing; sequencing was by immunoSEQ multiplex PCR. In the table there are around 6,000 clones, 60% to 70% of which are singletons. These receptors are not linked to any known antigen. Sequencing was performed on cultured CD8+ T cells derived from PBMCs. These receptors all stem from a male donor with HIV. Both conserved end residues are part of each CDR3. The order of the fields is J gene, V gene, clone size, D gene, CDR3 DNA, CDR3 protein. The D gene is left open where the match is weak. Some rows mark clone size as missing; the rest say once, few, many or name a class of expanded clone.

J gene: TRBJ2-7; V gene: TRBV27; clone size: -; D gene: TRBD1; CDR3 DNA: TGTGCCAGCAGTCCCGGACAGGGGGCGACCTACGAGCAGTACTTC; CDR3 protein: CASSPGQGATYEQYF
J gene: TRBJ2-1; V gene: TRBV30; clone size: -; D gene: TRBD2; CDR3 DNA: TGTGCCTGGAGTGATACTGGGCCTAGCGGGGGGCTCTACAATGAGCAGTTCTTC; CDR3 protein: CAWSDTGPSGGLYNEQFF
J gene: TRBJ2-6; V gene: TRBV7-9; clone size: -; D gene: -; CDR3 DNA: TGTGCCAGCAGCTATGCATCTGGGGCCAACGTCCTGACTTTC; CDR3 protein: CASSYASGANVLTF
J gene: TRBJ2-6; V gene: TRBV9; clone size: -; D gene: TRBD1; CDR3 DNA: TGTGCCAGCAGCATAGGACAGGGAATCTCTGGGGCCAACGTCCTGACTTTC; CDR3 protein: CASSIGQGISGANVLTF
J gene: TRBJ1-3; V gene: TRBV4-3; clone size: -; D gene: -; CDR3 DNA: TGCGCCAGCAGCCAAAGTGCCTCTGGAAACACCATATATTTT; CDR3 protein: CASSQSASGNTIYF
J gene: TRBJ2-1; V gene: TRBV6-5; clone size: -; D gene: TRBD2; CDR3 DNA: TGTGCCAGCAGTCTAGCGGGGGGTGAGCAGTTCTTC; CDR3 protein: CASSLAGGEQFF
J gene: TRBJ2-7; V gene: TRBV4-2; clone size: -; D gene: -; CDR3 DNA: TGTGCCAGCAGCTTCCAGGGGGGATCCGAGCAGTACTTC; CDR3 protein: CASSFQGGSEQYF
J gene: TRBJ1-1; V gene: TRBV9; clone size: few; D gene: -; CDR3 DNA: TGTGCCAGCGCACAGGGAGTGGGCACTGAAGCTTTCTTT; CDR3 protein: CASAQGVGTEAFF
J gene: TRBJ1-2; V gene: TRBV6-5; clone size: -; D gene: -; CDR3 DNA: TGTGCCAGCAGTTACAGCCAGCAGGGCAGGTCGGGGGGCTACACCTTC; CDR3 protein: CASSYSQQGRSGGYTF
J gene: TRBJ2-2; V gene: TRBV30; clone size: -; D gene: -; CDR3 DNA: TGTGCCTGGAGTGTTAGCTTCGGGGAGCTGTTTTTT; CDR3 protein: CAWSVSFGELFF
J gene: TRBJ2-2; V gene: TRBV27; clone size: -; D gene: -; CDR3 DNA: TGTGCCAGCAGTTCCAACCCCAGTGGCCACGGGGAGCTGTTTTTT; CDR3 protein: CASSSNPSGHGELFF
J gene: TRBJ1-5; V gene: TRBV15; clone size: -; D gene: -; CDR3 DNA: TGTGCCACCAGCAGAGATTTGGGGAGCAATCAGCCCCAGCATTTT; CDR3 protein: CATSRDLGSNQPQHF
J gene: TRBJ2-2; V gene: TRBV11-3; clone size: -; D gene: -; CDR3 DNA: TGTGCCAGCAGCTTAACTAACACAGCGACCGGGGAGCTGTTTTTT; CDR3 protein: CASSLTNTATGELFF
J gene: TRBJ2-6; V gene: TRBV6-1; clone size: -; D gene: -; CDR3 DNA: TGTGCCATCAGTGAGTCTCTGGGGGTATCTGGGGCCAACGTCCTGACTTTC; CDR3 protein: CAISESLGVSGANVLTF
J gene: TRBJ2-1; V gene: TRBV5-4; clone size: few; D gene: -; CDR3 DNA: TGTGCCAGCAGCCCCCAGGGTGGACTCCCCGCCGACAATGAGCAGTTCTTC; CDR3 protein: CASSPQGGLPADNEQFF
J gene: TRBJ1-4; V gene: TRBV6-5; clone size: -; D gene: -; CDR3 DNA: TGTGCCAGCAGTTACACCCAGGGGATCGAAAAACTGTTTTTT; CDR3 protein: CASSYTQGIEKLFF
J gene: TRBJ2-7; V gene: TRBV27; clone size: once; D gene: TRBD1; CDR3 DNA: TGTGCCAGCAGCCCTGGGGACAGGGGCTACGAGCAGTACTTC; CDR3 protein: CASSPGDRGYEQYF
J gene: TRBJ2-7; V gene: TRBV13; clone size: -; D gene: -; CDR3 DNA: TGTGCCAGCAGCTTAACCTCAGGGACTTTCGCCTACGAGCAGTACTTC; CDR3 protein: CASSLTSGTFAYEQYF
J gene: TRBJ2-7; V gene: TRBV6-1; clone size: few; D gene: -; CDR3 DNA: TGTGCCAGCAGTGGTACCCTTGGGGCAGGGGAGGGGTACGAGCAGTACTTC; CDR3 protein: CASSGTLGAGEGYEQYF
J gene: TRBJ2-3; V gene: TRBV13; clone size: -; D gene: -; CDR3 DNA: TGTGCCGGCGGAGAGGGGTTGGGCACAGATACGCAGTATTTT; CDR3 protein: CAGGEGLGTDTQYF
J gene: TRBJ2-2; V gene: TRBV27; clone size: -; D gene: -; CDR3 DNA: TGTGCCAGCAGTCATGGACTTTCAGCCTACACCGGGGAGCTGTTTTTT; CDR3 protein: CASSHGLSAYTGELFF
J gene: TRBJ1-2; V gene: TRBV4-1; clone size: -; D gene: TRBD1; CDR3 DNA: TGCGCCAGCAGCCAAGATCCGCAGGGGGCGCAAAGCTATGGCTACACCTTC; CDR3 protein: CASSQDPQGAQSYGYTF
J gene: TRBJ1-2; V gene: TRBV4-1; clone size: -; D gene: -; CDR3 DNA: TGCGCCAGCAGCCTAGGGGGGACTAACTATGGCTACACCTTC; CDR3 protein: CASSLGGTNYGYTF
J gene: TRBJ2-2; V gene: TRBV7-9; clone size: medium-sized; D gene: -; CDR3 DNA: TGTGCCAGCAGCCTTCAGGACGGGGAGCTGTTTTTT; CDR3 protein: CASSLQDGELFF
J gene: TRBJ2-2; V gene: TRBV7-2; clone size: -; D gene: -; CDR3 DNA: TGTGCCAGCAGCTTAGAGGGCAGGGCCGGGGAGCTGTTTTTT; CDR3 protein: CASSLEGRAGELFF
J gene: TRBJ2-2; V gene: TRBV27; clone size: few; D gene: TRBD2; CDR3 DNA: TGTGCCAGCAGATCCACCACCACTAGCGGGGGGGCCTCTGGACTAACCGGGGAGCTGTTTTTT; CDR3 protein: CASRSTTTSGGASGLTGELFF
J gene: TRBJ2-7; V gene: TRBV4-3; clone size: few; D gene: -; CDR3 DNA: TGCGCCAGCAGCCAAGAAAACTCGAATTTATACGAGCAGTACTTC; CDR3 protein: CASSQENSNLYEQYF
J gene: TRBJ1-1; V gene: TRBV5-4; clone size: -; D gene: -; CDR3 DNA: TGTGCCAGCAGCTTGGCCGGGAACACTGAAGCTTTCTTT; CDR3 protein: CASSLAGNTEAFF
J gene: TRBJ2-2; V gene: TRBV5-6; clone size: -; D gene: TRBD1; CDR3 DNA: TGTGCCAGCAGCTTGGGAGGGGGCATCACCGGGGAGCTGTTTTTT; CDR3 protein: CASSLGGGITGELFF
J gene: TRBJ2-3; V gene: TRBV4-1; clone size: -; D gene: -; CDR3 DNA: TGCGCCAGCAGCCAACTGACAGAGAGTACAGATACGCAGTATTTT; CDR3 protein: CASSQLTESTDTQYF
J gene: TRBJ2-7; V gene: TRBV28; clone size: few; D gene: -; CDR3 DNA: TGTGCCAGCAGCGAGACATCCAGCTACGAGCAGTACTTC; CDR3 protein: CASSETSSYEQYF
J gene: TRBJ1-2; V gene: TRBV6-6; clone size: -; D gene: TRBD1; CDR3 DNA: TGTGCCAGCAGTTACTCCTTGCCAGGGGGCGCGGATGGCTACACCTTC; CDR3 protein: CASSYSLPGGADGYTF
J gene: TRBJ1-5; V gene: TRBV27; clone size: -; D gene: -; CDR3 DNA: TGTGCCAGCAGTTTAGGCAGCAATCAGCCCCAGCATTTT; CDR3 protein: CASSLGSNQPQHF
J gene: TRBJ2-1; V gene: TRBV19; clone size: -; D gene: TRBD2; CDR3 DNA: TGTGCCAGTAGTATAGAGGGCGGGAGGTCCTACAATGAGCAGTTCTTC; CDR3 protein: CASSIEGGRSYNEQFF
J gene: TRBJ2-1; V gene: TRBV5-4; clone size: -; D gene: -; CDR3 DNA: TGTGCCAGCAGCTTGTTTCGGGACTCCTACAATGAGCAGTTCTTC; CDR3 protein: CASSLFRDSYNEQFF
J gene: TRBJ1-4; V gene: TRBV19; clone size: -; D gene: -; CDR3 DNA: TGTGCCAGTAGGGACGGCGCGGAAAAACTGTTTTTT; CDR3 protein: CASRDGAEKLFF
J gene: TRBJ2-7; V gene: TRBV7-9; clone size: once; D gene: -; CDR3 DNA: TGTGCCAGCAGCCCCCATGTCCGGTTAGGGGGTAAAGGATACGAGCAGTACTTC; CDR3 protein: CASSPHVRLGGKGYEQYF
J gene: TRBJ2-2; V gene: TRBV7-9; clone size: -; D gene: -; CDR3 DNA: TGTGCCAGCAGCCCTAGCTGGAAAACCGCGAACACCGGGGAGCTGTTTTTT; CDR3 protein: CASSPSWKTANTGELFF
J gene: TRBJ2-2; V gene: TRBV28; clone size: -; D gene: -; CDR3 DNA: TGTGCCAGCGGGTTGTCTGCCGGGGAGCTGTTTTTT; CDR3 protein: CASGLSAGELFF
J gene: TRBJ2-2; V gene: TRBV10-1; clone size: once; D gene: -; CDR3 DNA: TGCGCCAGCAGTGAGTCGAGCAGACCCCCCGGGGAGCTGTTTTTT; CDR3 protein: CASSESSRPPGELFF
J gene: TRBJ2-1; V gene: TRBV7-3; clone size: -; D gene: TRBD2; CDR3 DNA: TGTGCCAGCAGCAGACGACTAGCCTGGGACAATGAGCAGTTCTTC; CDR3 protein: CASSRRLAWDNEQFF
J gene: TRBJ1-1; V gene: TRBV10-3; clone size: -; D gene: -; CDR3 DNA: TGTGCCATCAGTGAATCGGGGGGGAACACTGAAGCTTTCTTT; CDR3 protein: CAISESGGNTEAFF
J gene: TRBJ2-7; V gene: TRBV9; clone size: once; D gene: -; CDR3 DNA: TGTGCCAGCAGCGTAGGGTCCGGCGGAAGTCGTGAGCAGTACTTC; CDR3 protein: CASSVGSGGSREQYF
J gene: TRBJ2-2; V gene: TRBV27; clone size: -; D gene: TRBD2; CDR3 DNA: TGTGCCAGCAGTTTGTCGATAAGCGGGAGTCCGGACACCGGGGAGCTGTTTTTT; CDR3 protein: CASSLSISGSPDTGELFF
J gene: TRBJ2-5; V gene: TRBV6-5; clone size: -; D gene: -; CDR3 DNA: TGTGTCAGCAGTTACTCGATTGCCCTCTACCAAGAGACCCAGTACTTC; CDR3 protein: CVSSYSIALYQETQYF
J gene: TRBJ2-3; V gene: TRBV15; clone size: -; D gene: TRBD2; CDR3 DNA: TGTGCCACCAGCAGAGGTCTAGCGGGGGGGGTTAGCACAGATACGCAGTATTTT; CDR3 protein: CATSRGLAGGVSTDTQYF
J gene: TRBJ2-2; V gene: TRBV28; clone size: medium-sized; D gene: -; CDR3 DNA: TGTGCCAGCAGTTTAGAGACCGGGGAGCTGTTTTTT; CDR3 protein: CASSLETGELFF
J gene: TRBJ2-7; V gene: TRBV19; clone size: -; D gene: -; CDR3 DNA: TGTGCCAGTAGCATGGACACGGGGGATAGCGAGCAGTACTTC; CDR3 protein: CASSMDTGDSEQYF
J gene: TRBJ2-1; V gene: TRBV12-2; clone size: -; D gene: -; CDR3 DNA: TGTGCAAGTCGCTTACCTATTCATCACGAGCAGTTCTTC; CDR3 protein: CASRLPIHHEQFF
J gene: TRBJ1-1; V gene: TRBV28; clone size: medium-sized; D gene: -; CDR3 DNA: TGTGCCAGCAGTTTATTGGGCTCGGGGGAAGCTTTCTTT; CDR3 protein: CASSLLGSGEAFF
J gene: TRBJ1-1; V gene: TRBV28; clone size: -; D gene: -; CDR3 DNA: TGTGCCAGCGGTGGGGAGTGGGCAGGAACTGAAGCTTTCTTT; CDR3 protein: CASGGEWAGTEAFF
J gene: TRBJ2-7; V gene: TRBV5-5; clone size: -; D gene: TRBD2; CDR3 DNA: TGTGCCAGCAGCCCGGGGGGAAACGAGCAGTACTTC; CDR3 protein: CASSPGGNEQYF
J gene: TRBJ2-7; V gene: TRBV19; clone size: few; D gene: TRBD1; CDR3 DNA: TGTGCCAGTAGTATAGTCTGGACAGGGGAAAACTACGAGCAGTACTTC; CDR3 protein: CASSIVWTGENYEQYF